This passage covers 8 T cell receptor beta chains from one sample sequenced in a study of shared clonotypes between healthy human individuals. Produced via immunoSEQ multiplex PCR; TCRdb's table is partial and in-frame only. The sample comprises 2 million to 2.5 million clones, around 96% of which are singletons, and 1.1% rests with the top ten. Naive CD8 cells comprised CD45RO-negative, CCR7-positively selected cells, excluding terminally differentiated effector memory CD45RA+ cells. Sequenced material: naive CD8+ T cells sorted from blood. Every receptor here comes from a man in his late teens or twenties in good health.

The chain recombines TRBV18 with TRBJ2-7, with D perhaps TRBD2 (6 bases). V was cut by 3 bases and J by 4 bases, with 10 bases left in between. CDR3 size: 13 residues. Germline lookup yields CDR1 KGHSH and CDR2 LQKENI. The CDR3 nucleotides read TGTGCCAGCTCACCGGGACTGCTATACGAGCAGTACTTC. It specifies CASSPGLLYEQYF.

V and J are TRBV5-6 and TRBJ2-7; 10 nucleotides agree with TRBD2. Trimming cost V 0 bases and J 4 bases; bases outside gene matches: 4. The CDR3 has 15 residues. Per germline, CDR1 SGHDT and CDR2 YYEEEE. The CDR3 coding sequence is TGTGCCAGCAGCTTGGCGACTAGCGGGTGGTACGAGCAGTACTTC. Translation: CASSLATSGWYEQYF.

CDR3 nucleotide sequence: TGCGCCAGCAGTGAGTGGGCTAGCGGGGGCACCGGGGAGCTGTTTTTT. Translation: CASSEWASGGTGELFF. The chain couples TRBV10-1 to TRBJ2-2; 10 bases line up with TRBD2. Germline values: CDR1 WNHNN, CDR2 SYGVQD (reference sequence). J lost 4 bases, V lost 1 base, and 3 bases had no gene match. CDR3 length equals 16 residues.

The chain joins TRBV6-5 to TRBJ1-5; D ambiguous. The CDR3 runs 13 residues. Trimming stripped 0 bases from V and 9 bases from J, with 9 bases between. Germline V lookup: CDR1 MNHEY, CDR2 SVGAGI. The CDR3 region is CASSYSLVRPQHF. CDR3 bases: TGTGCCAGCAGTTACTCGTTGGTGCGGCCCCAGCATTTT.

The gene calls are TRBV27 and TRBJ2-7; TRBD2 is a possible D gene (6 bases). The germline CDR1 and CDR2 sequences are MNHEY and SMNVEV (reference sequence). V was cut by 3 bases and J by 3 bases, with 15 bases left in between. This CDR3 has 15 residues. CDR3 DNA: TGTGCCAGCAGTTTCGGCGGGGAGGCCGTCTACGAGCAGTACTTC. Amino acids: CASSFGGEAVYEQYF.

The chain couples TRBV29-1 to TRBJ2-7; D is unresolved. The CDR3 has 11 residues. Germline V gene data show CDR1 as SQVTM and CDR2 as ANQGSEA. Trimming cost V 4 bases and J 7 bases, with 11 bases left between them. The CDR3 DNA sequence: TGCAGCGTTGTTTCCCTGACGGAGCAGTACTTC. Protein: CSVVSLTEQYF.

This sequence joins TRBV6-9 and TRBJ2-5, with 8 bases matching TRBD2. Per the germline V gene, CDR1 is MNHGY and CDR2 is SVAAGI. The CDR3 sequence is 15 residues long. Germline trimming cut 6 bases from V and 5 bases from J; bases unmatched to any gene: 11. CDR3 sequence: CASRRRTSPEETQYF. CDR3 nucleotide sequence: TGTGCCAGCAGAAGACGGACTAGCCCCGAGGAGACCCAGTACTTC.

Notes on this clone: In the same sample, other DNA sequences code for this CDR3. The chain uses TRBV6-5 and TRBJ2-7, with unresolved D. The CDR3 is made up of 16 amino acids. Germline CDR1 MNHEY, CDR2 SVGAGI. Trimming cost V 0 bases and J 1 base, with 13 bases left between them. The CDR3 sequence: CASSYSAGQRSYEQYF. CDR3 bases: TGTGCCAGCAGTTACTCGGCAGGTCAGAGGTCCTACGAGCAGTACTTC.